This TCR beta chain was retrieved from a study of T cells in Graves' hyperthyroidism and ophthalmopathy. Germline V gene data show CDR1 as SQVTM and CDR2 as ANQGSEA. The CDR3 is 15 amino acids. The V gene lost 0 bases and the J gene lost 4 bases, with 15 bases spanning the gap. The source material, RNA transcripts, was used to amplify TCR beta CDR3 regions. Researchers ran a first-round RT-PCR on the TCR CDR3 using the HTBI primer set. TCRdb re-called the multiplex PCR reads through MiXCR, storing one row per CDR3 protein. The sample shows approximately 720,000 distinct CDR3 sequences, 15% to 20% of them seen only once.

Sample: blood. The chain combines TRBV29-1 with TRBJ1-2; the D is unclear. The clonotype originates from a woman aged 45 to 65 with Graves' hyperthyroidism that later progressed to Graves' ophthalmopathy. CDR3 sequence reads: CSVEDSGSSPYGYTF. Here the CDR3 DNA reads TGCAGCGTTGAAGATAGCGGCTCTTCGCCCTATGGCTACACCTTC.